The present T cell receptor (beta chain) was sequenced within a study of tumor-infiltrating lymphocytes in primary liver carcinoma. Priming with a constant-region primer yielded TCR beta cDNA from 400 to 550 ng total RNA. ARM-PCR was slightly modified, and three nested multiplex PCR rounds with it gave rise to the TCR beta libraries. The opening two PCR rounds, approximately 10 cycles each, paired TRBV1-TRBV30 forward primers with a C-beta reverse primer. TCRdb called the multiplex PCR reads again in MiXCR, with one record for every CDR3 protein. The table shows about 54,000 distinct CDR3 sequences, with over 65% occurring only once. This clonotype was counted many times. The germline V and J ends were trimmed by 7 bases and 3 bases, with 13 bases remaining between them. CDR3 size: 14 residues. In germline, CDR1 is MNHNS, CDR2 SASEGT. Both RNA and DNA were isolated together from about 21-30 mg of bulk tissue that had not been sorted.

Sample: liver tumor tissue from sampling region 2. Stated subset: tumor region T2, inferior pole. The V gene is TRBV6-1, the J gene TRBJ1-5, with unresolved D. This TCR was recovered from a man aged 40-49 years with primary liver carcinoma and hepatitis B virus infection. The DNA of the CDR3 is TGTGCCAGCAAAGAAGGCCTGAACAATCAGCCCCAGCATTTT. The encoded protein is CASKEGLNNQPQHF.